This T cell receptor (beta chain) was documented in a study of beta chain features in type 1 diabetes (dated by TCRdb to the late 2010s). As for the study more broadly: Mean age, gender distribution, total cell number and subset yield were not different between patients and healthy donors. Regulatory and stem cell-like memory subsets were obtained from only 8 patients and roughly eight healthy donors, while naive and central memory subsets were obtained from all 28 donors. The study compared the TCRB repertoires of sorted circulating CD4+ T cell subsets in recently diagnosed type 1 diabetes patients with those in matched healthy donors. A total of 85 million to 140 million sorted cells were examined across all samples, and a strong correlation was observed between cell number per subset and RNA yield. Results the study describes overall, beyond this receptor: Naive, central memory and regulatory TCRB repertoires appeared to be more alike among patients than among healthy donors. Patients with type 1 diabetes made fewer insertions and deleted more nucleotides at VDJ recombination sites, implying thymic rearrangement abnormalities. Because cDNA was sequenced instead of genomic DNA, activated cells with high expression could be over-represented, although the groups did not differ in activation or CD3 levels. In all four CD4+ subsets, TCRB CDR3 length was moderately but significantly shorter in type 1 diabetes patients. Because small numbers of individuals were included in the HLA sub-analyses, any influence of HLA type on TCRB rearrangement was left unresolved. Shorter templates might be favored by PCR, yet because patient and control samples were amplified and corrected together, any such skew would affect both groups equally.

The germline V gene (reference sequence) specifies LNHDA as CDR1 and SQIVND as CDR2. There are 14 amino acids in the CDR3, from cysteine to phenylalanine inclusive. The kept DNA is CDR3 alone, 42 bases in frame from the first base. Trimming removed 10 bases from V and 3 bases from J, leaving 19 bases between the germline ends. Turning to this clone: Which antigen it targets is not known. The sample holds no much larger clone one base away, and base qualities are not on file.

The entire amount of isolated RNA was reverse transcribed using the High Capacity cDNA Reverse Transcription Kit, so the sequenced TCRB transcripts were expressed ones. Stem cell-like memory T cell samples underwent survey-depth immunoSEQ sequencing, averaging about 1 million total reads per sample. Sorted cells were lysed in RLT buffer, and RNA was extracted using DNase-treated RNeasy Micro or Mini kits according to cell number. To prevent cross-contamination, every cell subset was processed on its own, while patient and healthy donor samples were processed together. Using the immunoSEQ multiplex PCR, TCRB sequences were amplified from cDNA into 87-bp fragments spanning the CDR3 region. The amplicons were sequenced using the Illumina HiSeq platform. The paper's data handling went like this. Synthetic template baselines were used to correct PCR bias computationally, reads within Hamming distance 2 were collapsed, and singletons that could not be merged were discarded. Reads were aligned to IMGT to assign V, D and J genes, CDR3 length, and insertions or deletions at six rearrangement sites. Within each subset, clonotype counts were normalized to sorted cell number, after which true diversity and Gini coefficients were computed with the tcR R package. The overlap coefficient, calculated on TCRB nucleotide sequences, was used to quantify repertoire sharing. The immuneACCESS repertoire file appears here via TCRdb, limited to in-frame rearrangements. These files lack a portion of the clones; in checked studies, under half of the deficit traces to unresolved V genes, and the cause of the others is not known. That table supplies the V and J calls and clone size; D and trimming were determined from the DNA. The sample yields fewer than 70,000 clones; around 60% were counted once. Clones ranked in the top ten supply roughly 0.3% of the sample.

Each donor gave one peripheral blood draw, averaging roughly 0.11 L, which was collected into heparinised tubes. A BD FACSAria II was used to sort naive, central memory, regulatory and stem cell-like memory CD4+ T cells with a panel that included CD45RO, CCR7, CD25, CD127, CD95 and CD27. A purity above 98% was achieved for all sorted populations. PBMCs were isolated right away by Lymphoprep density gradient centrifugation and were stained directly, without culture. So that batch effects would be minimized, each experiment stained and sorted samples in pairs, pairing one healthy donor with one patient.

The receptor chain draws on TRBV19 and TRBJ2-7; D gene: possibly TRBD1, on 6 matching bases. This receptor was obtained from a woman aged 25 to 39 with type 1 diabetes. Sequencing was carried out using stem cell memory CD4+ T cells from blood. According to the study, the label for this sample's cell subset or site signals: stem cell-like memory CD4+ T cells. The CDR3 has the sequence CATGRGDTLYEQYF. The nucleotides read TGTGCCACCGGCCGAGGGGACACTCTCTACGAGCAGTACTTC.